This TCR beta chain came from a study of tumor and adjacent non-tumor tissue in lung cancer listed by TCRdb under 2018. The study in broad terms: Patients with adenocarcinoma (around eleven), squamous cell carcinoma (2) and small cell lung cancer (1) were included in the cohort. Sequencing produced 125,075,908 productive TCRbeta reads in total, an average of approximately 4 million reads per sample. Ages among the approximately 15 patients ranged from about 30 to 85 years, there were ten or so men and 5 women, and disease was at TNM stage I to III. Using bulk TCRbeta repertoires from approximately 15 lung cancer patients, the study set lung tumor tissue side by side with matched distant non-tumor lung tissue. TCRbeta CDR3 sequencing was performed on roughly 27 paired specimens, with one tumor sample and one normal lung sample collected per patient.

From the cysteine up to the phenylalanine, the CDR3 has a length of 13 residues. The entry retains the CDR3 DNA only, 39 bases that are in frame from base 1. The germline V gene (reference sequence) specifies MNHNY as CDR1 and SVGAGI as CDR2. Regarding this clonotype: Its binding antigen is unknown. Germline and junction disagree at one end, which may indicate a read error.

Library creation used multiplex PCR. Sequencing was carried out with an Illumina HiSeq 2500. Following protocols modified from ARM-PCR, the researchers constructed TCRbeta libraries through three rounds of nested PCR with primers (Table S4). Before sequencing, PCR products of 200-500 bp were excised from the gel and purified with the QIAquick gel extraction kit. As for the authors' bioinformatics: Trimmomatic was used to clean the reads, FLASH was used to merge the reads into complete CDR3 sequences, and MiTCR was used to assign the reads to V(D)J germline segments. Clonal diversity was calculated as the inverse Simpson's index using VDJtools. In-frame sequences without a premature stop codon were defined as productive reads. TCRdb itself trimmed the public reads at Q25 with fastp, ran MiXCR and retained productive beta chains. When rows share a CDR3 protein, they turn into one entry using the most common DNA and genes. It is TCRdb's table, rather than the study itself, that gives the V and J calls and clone size. The table for this sample lists more than 75,000 distinct CDR3 sequences; roughly 78% of them were counted only once. In total, the top ten clones hold under 40% of the sample.

RNA was extracted from bulk unsorted tissue and checked for quality with a NanoDrop ND-1000 and an Agilent 2100. Distant non-tumor tissue taken more than 3 cm from the tumor edge was used as the normal lung sample. Newly diagnosed lung cancer patients without prior chemotherapy who had been admitted for thoracic surgery in China between August and November 2014 were enrolled as donors. The study excluded patients who had received radiotherapy or chemotherapy before or who had another cancer at the same time. Pieces of surgical tissue measuring about 1-2 cm3 were kept in RNAlater solution and stored at -80 degrees C until use. Beyond this particular receptor, the publication reports: Tumor tissue showed significantly greater TCR diversity (inverse Simpson) than normal lung tissue (about 400 vs 150, P = 0.0075, Mann-Whitney U test). TCR diversity was significantly higher in younger patients, and higher tumor TCR diversity was associated with shorter overall and disease-free survival. Because peripheral blood was not sequenced, the blood TCRbeta repertoires of the lung cancer patients in the study went unexamined. Only approximately 16 patients were included in the cohort, and the need for larger samples and more detailed clinical data was noted by the authors. Neither the sequencing platform nor unique molecular identifiers are mentioned in the methods. The top 100 clones accounted for a significantly larger cumulative portion of the repertoire in normal lung than in tumor tissue.

This clonotype was sampled from a man aged 60 to 75 with small cell lung cancer. Recombination joined TRBV6-6 with TRBJ2-5, and possibly TRBD2, on 5 matching bases. The sample was distant non-tumor lung tissue. The CDR3 region: CASSYGSGGSKYF. The nucleotide sequence is given as TGTGCCAGTAGTTACGGGTCAGGTGGGAGCAAGTACTTC.